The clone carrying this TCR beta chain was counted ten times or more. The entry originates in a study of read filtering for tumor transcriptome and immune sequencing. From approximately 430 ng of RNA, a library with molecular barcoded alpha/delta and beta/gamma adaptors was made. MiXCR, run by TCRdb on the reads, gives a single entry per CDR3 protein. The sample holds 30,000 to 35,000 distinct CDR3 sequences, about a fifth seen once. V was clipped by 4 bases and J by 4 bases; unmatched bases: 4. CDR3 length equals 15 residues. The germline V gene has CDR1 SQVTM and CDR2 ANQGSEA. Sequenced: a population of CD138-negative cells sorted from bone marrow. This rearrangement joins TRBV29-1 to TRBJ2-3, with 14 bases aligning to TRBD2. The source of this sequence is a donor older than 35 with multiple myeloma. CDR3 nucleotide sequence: TGCAGCGTTGTTGGGACTAGCGGGAGTTCAGATACGCAGTATTTT. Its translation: CSVVGTSGSSDTQYF.